This T cell receptor (beta chain) was recorded in a study of blood T cells in healthy people across ages. Background on the study: About one barcoded beta molecule per two T cells was captured by template switching. Notes on the study in general: The study could not conclusively compare naive and antigen-experienced cells, given its unsorted PBMCs.

Germline V gene lookup returns CDR1 LGHDT and CDR2 YNNKEL (reference sequence). V was trimmed by 2 bases and J by 7 bases, leaving 24 bases between them. The CDR3 runs to 17 residues. A word on this clonotype: As yet, its antigen is unknown.

A second roughly 6 to 12 cycle PCR used barcoded and J-beta primers. TCRdb itself ran the 5' RACE reads through MiXCR, one entry per CDR3 protein. The table records 700,000 to 900,000 distinct CDR3 sequences, about 55% of them present only once. Each donor had approximately 10 milliliters of peripheral blood drawn. The sequenced sample was blood. This TCR was sampled from a man older than 75 in good health. This sequence joins TRBV3-1 and TRBJ2-7; D is possibly TRBD2 (6 bases). The CDR3 reads CASSQRYRESRSGEQYF. DNA for the CDR3: TGTGCCAGCAGCCAAAGGTACCGGGAGTCGCGGTCGGGGGAGCAGTACTTC.